The 6 T cell receptor beta chains below all came from one sample that was sequenced in a study of HIV-infected patients and healthy controls. Reverse transcription used approximately 500 ng RNA and constant-region primers for alpha and beta. Using multiplexing indices, alpha and beta chain libraries were generated apart by chain-specific third strand synthesis. TCRdb re-derived calls from the 5' RACE reads in MiXCR, one entry per CDR3 protein. Counted here are around 10,000 distinct CDR3 sequences, 7.3% occurring once; the ten biggest clones make up 30% to 45%. All unsorted peripheral T cells were captured because whole blood was used without fractionation. The material sequenced was blood, taken before antiretroviral therapy. The receptors were sampled from an adult with HIV infection.

This clonotype was observed many times. V and J are TRBV28 and TRBJ1-2, with D hard to call. V was trimmed by 7 bases and J by 8 bases, leaving 14 bases between them. This CDR3 is 12 amino acids long. From germline, CDR1 is MDHEN and CDR2 SYDVKM. CDR3 DNA: TGTGCCAGCACCCAAAGGGCGGAGGGCTACACCTTC. The encoded protein is CASTQRAEGYTF.

The V gene is TRBV24-1, the J gene TRBJ2-1, with D unresolved. CDR1 is KGHDR and CDR2 is SFDVKD in the germline V gene. With 0 bases removed from V and 10 bases from J, the gap between germline ends came to 3 bases. The CDR3 has 11 residues. CDR3 sequence reads: CATSDLEEQFF. The CDR3 DNA follows: TGTGCCACCAGTGATTTGGAGGAGCAGTTCTTC.

This clonotype occurred many times. The rearrangement links TRBV6-5 to TRBJ2-3, with D unresolved. In germline, CDR1 is MNHEY, CDR2 SVGAGI. The CDR3 is 15 residues long. The germline V and J ends were trimmed by 0 bases and 3 bases, with 10 bases remaining between them. CDR3 DNA: TGTGCCAGCAGTTACTCAGGGTTCAGGACAGATACGCAGTATTTT. This encodes CASSYSGFRTDTQYF.

This clonotype was detected many times. This sequence joins TRBV5-1 and TRBJ2-5, with TRBD2 matching over 7 bases. This CDR3 spans 15 amino acids. V gave up 2 bases and J gave up 2 bases; unmatched junction bases: 6. In germline, CDR1 is SGHRS, CDR2 YFSETQ. This CDR3 reads CASSLLASGQETQYF. CDR3 nucleotide sequence: TGCGCCAGCAGCTTACTAGCGAGTGGGCAAGAGACCCAGTACTTC.

The chain recombines TRBV3-1 with TRBJ2-2, with D hard to call. Germline loops: CDR1 LGHDT, CDR2 YNNKEL (reference sequence). This CDR3 contains 12 residues. V was trimmed by 4 bases and J by 4 bases, leaving 4 bases between them. CDR3 in amino acids: CASSRGTGELFF. DNA for the CDR3: TGTGCCAGCAGCCGCGGCACCGGGGAGCTGTTTTTT.

The rearrangement joins TRBV13 to TRBJ2-7; D possibly corresponds to TRBD1 (6 bases). CDR1 is PRHDT and CDR2 is FYEKMQ in the germline V gene (reference sequence). V was clipped by 4 bases and J by 6 bases, with 10 bases between them. The CDR3 totals 12 residues. The CDR3, as DNA: TGTGCCAGCAGCTCAGGGGCGGGCGAGCAGTACTTC. Its translation: CASSSGAGEQYF.